A selection of T cell receptor beta chains follows, all from one sample in a study of beta chain features in type 1 diabetes. Generated by immunoSEQ multiplex PCR, the TCRdb table keeps only in-frame clones and is missing some. The sample lists 500,000 to 850,000 clones, about 14% occurring once. Sequencing input: naive CD4+ T cells from blood. These receptors originate from a man between 18 and 29 years old with type 1 diabetes. Both conserved end residues are part of each CDR3. A D gene is named only where the DNA matches it firmly. Rows give clone size only sometimes, using once, few, many, or a class for an expanded clone.

v_gene	j_gene	abundance	d_gene	len	CDR3aa	CDR3nt
TRBV6-5	TRBJ1-2	few	.	13	CASSEVRVDGYTF	TGTGCCAGCAGCGAGGTTCGGGTCGATGGCTACACCTTC
TRBV7-9	TRBJ2-3	few	TRBD1	13	CASSFNRGDTQYF	TGTGCCAGCAGCTTTAACAGGGGAGATACGCAGTATTTT
TRBV29-1	TRBJ2-1	.	.	9	CSVAKAQFF	TGCAGCGTTGCCAAGGCGCAGTTCTTC
TRBV6-5	TRBJ2-7	few	.	14	CASRRGLAAYEQYF	TGTGCCAGCAGGCGGGGGCTAGCCGCCTACGAGCAGTACTTC
TRBV6-1	TRBJ1-2	.	.	14	CASTMTSPNYGYTF	TGTGCCAGCACCATGACATCTCCTAACTATGGCTACACCTTC
TRBV7-8	TRBJ1-2	few	.	13	CASSLEGQTGYTF	TGTGCCAGCAGCTTAGAAGGACAGACGGGCTACACCTTC
TRBV18	TRBJ2-1	few	TRBD1	15	CASSQGTGALNEQFF	TGTGCCAGCTCGCAGGGGACAGGGGCCCTAAATGAGCAGTTCTTC
TRBV4-1	TRBJ2-3	.	.	16	CASSHLGREISDTQYF	TGCGCCAGCAGCCACCTTGGACGAGAGATCTCAGATACGCAGTATTTT
TRBV30	TRBJ2-2	few	.	13	CAWSPQSTGELFF	TGTGCCTGGAGCCCTCAGTCGACCGGGGAGCTGTTTTTT
TRBV19	TRBJ1-2	.	.	14	CASSIAQAAYGYTF	TGTGCCAGTAGTATCGCGCAGGCCGCATATGGCTACACCTTC
TRBV29-1	TRBJ2-5	.	.	13	CSASRGAEETQYF	TGCAGCGCGTCCCGGGGGGCGGAGGAGACCCAGTACTTC
TRBV9	TRBJ1-1	.	TRBD1	16	CASSKGAGTLNTEAFF	TGTGCCAGCAGCAAGGGGGCTGGGACCTTGAACACTGAAGCTTTCTTT
TRBV10-3	TRBJ1-1	few	.	13	CATLTGRGTEAFF	TGTGCCACCCTTACCGGGCGGGGGACTGAAGCTTTCTTT